One sample yielded the 9 T cell receptor beta chains listed below, sequenced in a study of T-cell memory formation after mild COVID-19 (dated by TCRdb to the early 2020s). Library prep was done by 5' RACE. These reads were obtained on an Illumina NovaSeq 6000. TCRdb applied fastp at Q25 and MiXCR to the public reads, then kept only in-frame beta chains. Every entry covers one CDR3 protein and lists the most common genes and DNA from its rows. The sample table records fewer than 600,000 distinct CDR3 sequences; about a fifth of these occur just once. Roughly 8.1% of the sample goes to the ten largest clones. Input material: PBMCs or a T cell subset sorted from them (not recorded which). The origin of the receptors is an adult woman who had mild COVID-19 (a few samples of this study predate the infection). The sample titles of this study are shuffled in the database, so cell type and time point are left out; the donor was told from shared clones.

V and J are TRBV6-6 and TRBJ2-7, with no clear D. Germline CDR1 reads MNHNY; CDR2 reads SVGAGI (reference sequence). Between the trimmed V and J ends, which lost 0 bases and 0 bases, there was a span of 9 bases. The CDR3 covers 15 residues. The CDR3 here is CASSYSDSHSYEQYF. CDR3 in DNA: TGTGCCAGCAGTTACTCGGATTCTCACTCCTACGAGCAGTACTTC.

The chain carries TRBV4-1 and TRBJ2-7; no clear D gene. The CDR3 runs 15 residues. The V gene lost 0 bases and the J gene lost 1 base, with 10 bases spanning the gap. CDR1 is MGHRA and CDR2 is YSYEKL in the germline V gene. In DNA form, the CDR3 reads TGCGCCAGCAGCCAAGATGGTCTGAGATCCTACGAGCAGTACTTC. Translated: CASSQDGLRSYEQYF.

CDR3 loop: CAWSKEDEQYF. The CDR3 DNA reads TGTGCCTGGAGTAAGGAAGACGAGCAGTACTTC. The chain has TRBV30 and TRBJ2-7; D is undetermined. Looked up from germline, CDR1 is GTSNPN and CDR2 is SVGIG (reference sequence). V was trimmed by 2 bases and J by 5 bases, leaving 7 bases between them. The CDR3 spans 11 residues.

Only a few counts were recorded for this clonotype. This chain connects TRBV7-2 to TRBJ2-7, with D possibly matching TRBD2 (7 bases). V lost 5 bases to trimming and J lost 0 bases, with 17 bases between them. Germline-derived CDR1 and CDR2 are SGHTA and FQGNSA. CDR3 length equals 16 residues. The CDR3 DNA reads as TGTGCCAGCAGCCTAGGAGGGGGGGGCATCTCCTACGAGCAGTACTTC. This sequence encodes CASSLGGGGISYEQYF.

This clonotype was observed a few times. The rearrangement joins TRBV6-2 or TRBV6-3 to TRBJ2-7, with 10 bases identical to TRBD2. The V segment lost 0 bases and the J segment 2 bases; nucleotides outside the gene matches: 4. The CDR3 has 16 residues. Germline CDR1 MNHEY, CDR2 SVGEGT. The CDR3 coding sequence is TGTGCCAGCAGTTACTCGACTAGCGGGTTACCCTACGAGCAGTACTTC. Its protein product is CASSYSTSGLPYEQYF.

The chain links TRBV12-3 or TRBV12-4 to TRBJ1-1, with TRBD1 matching 7 bases. CDR3 length: 17 amino acids. The junction had 9 bases not matched to a gene; V was cut back by 1 base and J by 1 base. In DNA, the CDR3 is TGTGCCAGCAGTTTAGGGGGACAGCTTAATGGGAACACTGAAGCTTTCTTT. Amino acids: CASSLGGQLNGNTEAFF.

The rearrangement uses TRBV2 and TRBJ2-5, with 7 nucleotides matching TRBD2. With V trimmed by 9 bases and J by 2 bases, 3 bases remained unmatched. Looked up from germline, CDR1 is SNHLY and CDR2 is FYNNEI. This CDR3 is 12 amino acids long. As DNA, the CDR3 is TGTGCCAGAGGGACTACACAAGAGACCCAGTACTTC. It translates to CARGTTQETQYF.

This clonotype was seen repeatedly, ten times or more. The chain couples TRBV11-2 to TRBJ1-6, with a possible D match to TRBD1 (5 bases). Germline lookup yields CDR1 SGHAT and CDR2 FQNNGV. Trimming removed 5 bases at V and 7 bases at J, with 9 bases between. The CDR3 totals 13 residues. The CDR3: CASSPGGNSPLHF. CDR3 sequence (DNA): TGTGCCAGCAGCCCCGGGGGGAATTCACCCCTCCACTTT.

This chain uses TRBV12-3 or TRBV12-4 with TRBJ2-2; a weak D match, TRBD1 (6 bases). V lost 7 bases to trimming and J lost 3 bases, with 15 bases between them. The CDR3 has 15 residues. CDR3 residues: CASTSDRTYTGELFF. CDR3 sequence (DNA): TGTGCCAGCACCTCGGACAGAACTTACACCGGGGAGCTGTTTTTT.